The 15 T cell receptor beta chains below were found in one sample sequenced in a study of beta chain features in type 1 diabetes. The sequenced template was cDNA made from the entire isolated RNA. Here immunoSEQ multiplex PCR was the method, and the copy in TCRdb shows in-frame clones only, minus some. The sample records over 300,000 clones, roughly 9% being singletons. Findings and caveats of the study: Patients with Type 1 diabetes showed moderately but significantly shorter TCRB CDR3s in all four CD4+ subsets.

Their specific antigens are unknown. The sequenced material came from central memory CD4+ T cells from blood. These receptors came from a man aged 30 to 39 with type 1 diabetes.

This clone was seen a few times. The CDR3 protein is CASSLSIAGGQETQYF. The DNA of the CDR3 is TGCGCCAGCAGCTTGTCAATAGCGGGGGGGCAAGAGACCCAGTACTTC. The chain carries TRBV5-1 and TRBJ2-5; 11 bases match TRBD2. Trimming at V came to 1 base and at J to 2 bases, leaving 4 bases not matched to a gene. In germline, CDR1 is SGHRS, CDR2 YFSETQ. The CDR3 is 16 amino acids.

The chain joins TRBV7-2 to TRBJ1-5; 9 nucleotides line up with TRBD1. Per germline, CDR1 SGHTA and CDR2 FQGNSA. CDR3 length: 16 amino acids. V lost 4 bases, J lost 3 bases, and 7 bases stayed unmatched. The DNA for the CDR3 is TGTGCCAGCAGCTACGACAGGGGGGGCGACAATCAGCCCCAGCATTTT. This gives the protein CASSYDRGGDNQPQHF.

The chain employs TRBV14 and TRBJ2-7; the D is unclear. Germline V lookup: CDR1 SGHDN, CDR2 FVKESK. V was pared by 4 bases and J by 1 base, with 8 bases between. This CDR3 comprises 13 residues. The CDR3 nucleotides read TGTGCCAGCAGCCTTACGGATTCCTACGAGCAGTACTTC. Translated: CASSLTDSYEQYF.

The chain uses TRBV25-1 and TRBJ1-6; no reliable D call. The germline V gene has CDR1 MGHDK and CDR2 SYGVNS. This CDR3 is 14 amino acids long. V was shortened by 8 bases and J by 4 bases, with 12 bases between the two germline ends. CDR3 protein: CASLSTRYNSPLHF. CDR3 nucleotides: TGTGCCAGCTTATCGACAAGATATAATTCACCCCTCCACTTT.

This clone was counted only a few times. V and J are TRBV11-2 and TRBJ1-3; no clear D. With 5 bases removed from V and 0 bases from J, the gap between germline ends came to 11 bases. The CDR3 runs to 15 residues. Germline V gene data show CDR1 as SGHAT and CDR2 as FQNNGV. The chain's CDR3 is CASSPGIDSGNTIYF. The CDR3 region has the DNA TGTGCCAGCAGCCCCGGGATCGACTCTGGAAACACCATATATTTT. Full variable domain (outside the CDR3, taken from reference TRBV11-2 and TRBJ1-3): EAGVAQSPRYKIIEKRQSVAFWCNPISGHATLYWYQQILGQGPKLLIQFQNNGVVDDSQLPKDRFSAERLKGVDSTLKIQPAKLEDSAVYLCASSPGIDSGNTIYFGEGSWLTVV.

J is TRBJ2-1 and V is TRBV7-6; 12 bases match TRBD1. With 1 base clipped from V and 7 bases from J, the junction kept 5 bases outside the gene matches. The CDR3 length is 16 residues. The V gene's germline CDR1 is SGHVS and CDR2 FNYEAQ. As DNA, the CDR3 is TGTGCCAGCAGCTTAGAACCGGGACAGGGGGCGAATGAGCAGTTCTTC. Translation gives CASSLEPGQGANEQFF.

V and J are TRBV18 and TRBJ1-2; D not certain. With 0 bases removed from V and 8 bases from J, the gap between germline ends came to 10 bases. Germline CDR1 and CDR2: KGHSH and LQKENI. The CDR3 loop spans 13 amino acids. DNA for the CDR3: TGTGCCAGCTCACCACCGGGGTTTAGGGGCTACACCTTC. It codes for CASSPPGFRGYTF.

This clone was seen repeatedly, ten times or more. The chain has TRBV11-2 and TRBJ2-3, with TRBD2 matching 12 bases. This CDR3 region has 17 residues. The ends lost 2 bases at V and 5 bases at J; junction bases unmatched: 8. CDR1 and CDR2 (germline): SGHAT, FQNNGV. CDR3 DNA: TGTGCCAGCAGCTTAAAACTAGCGGGGGGCCTCGGAGATACGCAGTATTTT. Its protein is CASSLKLAGGLGDTQYF.

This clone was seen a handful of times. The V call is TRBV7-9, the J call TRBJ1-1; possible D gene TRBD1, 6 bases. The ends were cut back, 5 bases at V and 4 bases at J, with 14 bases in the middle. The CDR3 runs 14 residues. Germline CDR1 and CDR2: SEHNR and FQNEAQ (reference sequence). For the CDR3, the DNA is TGTGCCAGCAGCCTAACAGGGTGGGGCACTGAAGCTTTCTTT. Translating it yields CASSLTGWGTEAFF. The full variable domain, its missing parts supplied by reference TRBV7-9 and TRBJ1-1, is DTGVSQNPRHKITKRGQNVTFRCDPISEHNRLYWYRQTLGQGPEFLTYFQNEAQLEKSRLLSDRFSAERPKGSFSTLEIQRTEQGDSAMYLCASSLTGWGTEAFFGQGTRLTVV.

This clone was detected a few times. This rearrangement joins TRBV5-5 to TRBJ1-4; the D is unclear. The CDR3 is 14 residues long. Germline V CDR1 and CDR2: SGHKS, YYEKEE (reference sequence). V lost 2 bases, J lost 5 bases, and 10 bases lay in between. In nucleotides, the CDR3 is TGTGCCAGCAGCTTCGGCAGAGAAAATGAAAAACTGTTTTTT. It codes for CASSFGRENEKLFF.

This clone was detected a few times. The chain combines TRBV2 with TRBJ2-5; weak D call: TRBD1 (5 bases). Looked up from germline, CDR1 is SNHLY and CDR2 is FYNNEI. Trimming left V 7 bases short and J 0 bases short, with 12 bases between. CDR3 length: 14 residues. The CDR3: CASIRAQYQETQYF. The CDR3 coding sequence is TGTGCCAGCATCAGGGCTCAGTACCAAGAGACCCAGTACTTC.

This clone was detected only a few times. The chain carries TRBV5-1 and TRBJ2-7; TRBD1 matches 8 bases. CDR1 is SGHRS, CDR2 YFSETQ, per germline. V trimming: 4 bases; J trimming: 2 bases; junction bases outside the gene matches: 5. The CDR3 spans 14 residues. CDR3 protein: CASSSRDRTYEQYF. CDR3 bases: TGCGCCAGCAGCAGCCGGGACAGGACCTACGAGCAGTACTTC.

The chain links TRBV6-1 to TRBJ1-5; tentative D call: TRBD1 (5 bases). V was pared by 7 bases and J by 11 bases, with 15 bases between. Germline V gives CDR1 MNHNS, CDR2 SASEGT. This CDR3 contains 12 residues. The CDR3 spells CASTRPGTAQHF. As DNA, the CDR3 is TGTGCCAGCACTAGGCCAGGGACGGCCCAGCATTTT.

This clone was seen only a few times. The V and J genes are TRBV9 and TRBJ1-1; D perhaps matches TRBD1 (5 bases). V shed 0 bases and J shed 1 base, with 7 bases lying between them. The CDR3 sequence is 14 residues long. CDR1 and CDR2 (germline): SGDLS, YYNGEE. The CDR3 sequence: CASSVEGWNTEAFF. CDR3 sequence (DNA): TGTGCCAGCAGCGTAGAGGGGTGGAACACTGAAGCTTTCTTT.

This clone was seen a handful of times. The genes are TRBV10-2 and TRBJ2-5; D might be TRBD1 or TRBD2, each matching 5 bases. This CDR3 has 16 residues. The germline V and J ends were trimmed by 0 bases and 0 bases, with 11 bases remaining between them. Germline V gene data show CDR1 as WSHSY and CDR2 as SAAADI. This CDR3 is CASSESRGNNQETQYF. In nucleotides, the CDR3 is TGCGCCAGCAGTGAGTCGAGGGGAAATAACCAAGAGACCCAGTACTTC.